The clone carrying this TCR beta chain was seen more than once but under ten times. Its antigen is currently unknown. These data are taken from a study of OX40 agonist ivuxolimab in advanced cancers. General study findings and limits: CD4+ and CD8+ blood T cells expanded clonally by week 6 at 0.1 to 3.0 mg/kg.

Repertoires were generated with immunoSEQ multiplex PCR, while TCRdb's copy carries only in-frame clones and drops some. The repertoire consists of about 60,000 clones, with 65% to 90% occurring once and the leading ten covering approximately 0.64%. Looked up from germline, CDR1 is MNHEY and CDR2 is SVGAGI. V was pared by 0 bases and J by 6 bases, with 11 bases between. This CDR3 is built from 14 residues. The rearrangement joins TRBV6-5 to TRBJ1-1; no clear D. The input for sequencing was CD4+ or CD8+ T cells sorted from blood, taken in a trial of the OX40 agonist ivuxolimab. This receptor was identified in an adult with an advanced solid tumor such as melanoma, head and neck, liver or kidney cancer. Written as DNA, the CDR3 is TGTGCCAGCAGTTACTCGGCAGCATTCGCTGAAGCTTTCTTT. The encoded protein is CASSYSAAFAEAFF.